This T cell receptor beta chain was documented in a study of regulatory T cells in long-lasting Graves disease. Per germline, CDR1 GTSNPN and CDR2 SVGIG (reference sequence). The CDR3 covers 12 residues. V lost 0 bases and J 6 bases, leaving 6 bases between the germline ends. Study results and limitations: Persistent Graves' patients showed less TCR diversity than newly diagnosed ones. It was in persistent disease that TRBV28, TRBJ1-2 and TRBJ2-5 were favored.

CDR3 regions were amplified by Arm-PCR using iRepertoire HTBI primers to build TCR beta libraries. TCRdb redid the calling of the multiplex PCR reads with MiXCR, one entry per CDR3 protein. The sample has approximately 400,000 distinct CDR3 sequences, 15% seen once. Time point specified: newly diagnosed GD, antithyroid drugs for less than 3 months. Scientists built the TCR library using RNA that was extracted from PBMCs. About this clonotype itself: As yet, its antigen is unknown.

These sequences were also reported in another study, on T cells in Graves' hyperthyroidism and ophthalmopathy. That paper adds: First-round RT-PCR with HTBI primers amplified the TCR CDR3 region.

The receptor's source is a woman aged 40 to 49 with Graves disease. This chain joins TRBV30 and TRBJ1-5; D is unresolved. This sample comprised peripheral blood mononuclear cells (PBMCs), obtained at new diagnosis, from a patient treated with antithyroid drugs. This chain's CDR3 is CAWSVRGQPQHF. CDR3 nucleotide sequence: TGTGCCTGGAGTGTACGGGGTCAGCCCCAGCATTTT.